Below are 19 T cell receptor beta chains sequenced from a single sample in a study of early T cells in non-severe SARS-CoV-2 infection. A single record per CDR3 protein comes from TCRdb applying MiXCR to the 5' RACE reads. The sample records 60,000 to 80,000 distinct CDR3 sequences, 9% to 15% being singletons. The material sequenced was whole blood. Receptors originate from an adult who was a healthcare worker with PCR-confirmed SARS-CoV-2 infection or an uninfected control (not recorded which).

The sample holds a few counts of this clonotype. This rearrangement joins TRBV3-1 to TRBJ2-3; D is perhaps TRBD1 or TRBD2 (5 bases each). Trimming removed 2 bases at V and 6 bases at J, with 12 bases between. The CDR3 has 14 amino acids. Germline V gives CDR1 LGHDT, CDR2 YNNKEL (reference sequence). As DNA, the CDR3 is TGTGCCAGCAGCCAAACTAGGGGCAGGGATACGCAGTATTTT. This sequence encodes CASSQTRGRDTQYF.

This clonotype came up a few times. The genes are TRBV29-1 and TRBJ2-7; a weak D match, TRBD1 (5 bases). V was trimmed by 5 bases and J by 4 bases, leaving 9 bases between them. From germline, CDR1 is SQVTM and CDR2 ANQGSEA. The CDR3 loop spans 11 amino acids. Written as DNA, the CDR3 is TGCAGCGTTAGAGACAGTTACGAGCAGTACTTC. This sequence encodes CSVRDSYEQYF.

The table lists this clonotype with many counts. The chain recombines TRBV27 with TRBJ2-2, with D hard to call. V shed 6 bases and J shed 8 bases, with 19 bases lying between them. CDR1 and CDR2 (germline): MNHEY, SMNVEV (reference sequence). The CDR3 extends over 15 amino acids. CDR3 loop: CASSRTGPYSGELFF. The CDR3 nucleotides are TGTGCCAGCAGCCGAACCGGGCCCTACTCGGGGGAGCTGTTTTTT.

The chain has TRBV29-1 and TRBJ1-1; D is uncertain. Germline CDR1 and CDR2: SQVTM and ANQGSEA. CDR3 length equals 10 residues. The V gene lost 1 base and the J gene lost 6 bases, with 3 bases spanning the gap. The CDR3 protein is CSVEGAEAFF. CDR3 DNA sequence: TGCAGCGTTGAAGGGGCTGAAGCTTTCTTT. Filled out from reference TRBV29-1 and TRBJ1-1, the complete variable domain reads SAVISQKPSRDICQRGTSLTIQCQVDSQVTMMFWYRQQPGQSLTLIATANQGSEATYESGFVIDKFPISRPNLTFSTLTVSNMSPEDSSIYLCSVEGAEAFFGQGTRLTVV.

This clonotype was observed a handful of times. This chain links TRBV18 with TRBJ2-7; D might be TRBD1 (5 bases). The germline V gene encodes CDR1 KGHSH and CDR2 LQKENI. The ends were cut back, 2 bases at V and 2 bases at J, with 10 bases in the middle. The CDR3 has 14 residues. CDR3 protein: CASSPLPGPYEQYF. The CDR3 nucleotides are TGTGCCAGCTCACCATTGCCAGGGCCCTACGAGCAGTACTTC.

At least ten counts were recorded for this clonotype. The genes are TRBV4-1 and TRBJ2-7; 11 bases fit TRBD2. J gave up 3 bases and V 2 bases, and 3 bases lay outside the gene matches. This CDR3 contains 15 residues. Germline CDR1 is MGHRA and CDR2 is YSYEKL. CDR3 loop: CASSQFGTSGYEQYF. In DNA form, the CDR3 reads TGCGCCAGCAGCCAATTCGGGACTAGCGGCTACGAGCAGTACTTC.

There are many counts of this clonotype. CDR3 in DNA: TGTGCCAGCAGTGACTTAAGCACAGATACGCAGTATTTT. Protein sequence: CASSDLSTDTQYF. This rearrangement joins TRBV12-3 or TRBV12-4 to TRBJ2-3, with no clear D. This CDR3 spans 13 amino acids. V shed 5 bases and J shed 0 bases, with 6 bases lying between them.

This clonotype has a count of ten or more. The V gene is TRBV2, the J gene TRBJ1-6, with D tentatively TRBD1 (5 bases). Germline values: CDR1 SNHLY, CDR2 FYNNEI. This CDR3 spans 16 amino acids. Trimming removed 6 bases from V and 8 bases from J, with 20 bases in between. The CDR3 sequence: CASSPNRDFSYSPLHF. As DNA, the CDR3 is TGTGCCAGCAGCCCCAACCGGGACTTCTCTTATTCACCCCTCCACTTT.

The genes are TRBV5-6 and TRBJ1-3; tentative D call: TRBD1 (6 bases). The V and J ends lost 4 bases and 0 bases respectively, with 11 bases between them. The germline gives CDR1 SGHDT, CDR2 YYEEEE. This CDR3 comprises 15 residues. DNA for the CDR3: TGTGCCAGCAGCACGGACAGCGTCTCTGGAAACACCATATATTTT. Translating it yields CASSTDSVSGNTIYF.

Only a few counts were recorded for this clonotype. The V and J genes are TRBV21-1 and TRBJ2-7; the DNA was not used to check the table's D call, TRBD2. TRBV21-1 is flagged as a pseudogene. The CDR3 extends over 15 amino acids. CDR3 amino acids: CASSKEEKLADEQYF. DNA for the CDR3: TGTGCCAGCAGCAAAGAGGAAAAACTAGCGGACGAGCAGTACTTC.

As to this clonotype: An end of the junction differs from the germline gene, which may be a read error. V and J are TRBV27 and TRBJ2-5; 11 nucleotides align to TRBD2. Germline CDR1 reads MNHEY; CDR2 reads SMNVEV (reference sequence). This CDR3 region has 15 residues. The CDR3 is CGSSQLAGGQETQYF. In DNA, the CDR3 is TGTGGCAGCAGTCAATTAGCGGGAGGGCAAGAGACCCAGTACTTC.

CDR3 loop: CASSFGGRGDTQYF. CDR3 in DNA: TGTGCCAGCAGTTTCGGCGGGAGGGGAGATACGCAGTATTTT. The chain carries TRBV28 and TRBJ2-3; 9 bases map to TRBD2. The CDR3 is made up of 14 amino acids. V dropped 3 bases and J dropped 5; count of bases not matched to a gene: 3. CDR1 is MDHEN and CDR2 is SYDVKM in the germline V gene.

In its sample, this clonotype was seen many times. The gene calls are TRBV28 and TRBJ2-7; D is possibly TRBD1 or TRBD2 (5 bases each). The V gene's germline CDR1 is MDHEN and CDR2 SYDVKM. The CDR3 totals 15 residues. Trimming pared 2 bases from V and 7 bases from J, leaving 18 bases between. The CDR3 is CASSLGRDPIGEQYF. The CDR3 region has the DNA TGTGCCAGCAGTTTAGGCCGGGACCCCATCGGAGAGCAGTACTTC. Together with reference TRBV28 and TRBJ2-7, the CDR3 gives the full variable domain: DVKVTQSSRYLVKRTGEKVFLECVQDMDHENMFWYRQDPGLGLRLIYFSYDVKMKEKGDIPEGYSVSREKKERFSLILESASTNQTSMYLCASSLGRDPIGEQYFGPGTRLTVT.

This clonotype was counted at least ten times. The CDR3 reads CASSITLAGLDEQYF. The CDR3 DNA sequence: TGTGCCAGCAGTATTACTCTAGCGGGACTCGACGAGCAGTACTTC. The chain has TRBV28 and TRBJ2-7; 9 bases fit TRBD2. Germline V CDR1 and CDR2: MDHEN, SYDVKM. V shed 5 bases, J shed 5 bases, and the junction held 10 bases outside the gene matches. CDR3 length: 15 amino acids.

This clonotype appeared many times. The rearrangement uses TRBV7-3 and TRBJ2-2; D gene ambiguous. CDR3 length: 13 residues. Between the trimmed V and J ends, which lost 5 bases and 8 bases, there was a span of 12 bases. Looked up from germline, CDR1 is SGHTA and CDR2 is FQGTGA. CDR3 sequence: CASSLSHGGELFF. CDR3 in DNA: TGTGCCAGCAGCCTTAGCCACGGTGGGGAGCTGTTTTTT. The full variable domain, with the rest looked up from reference TRBV7-3 and TRBJ2-2, is GAGVSQTPSNKVTEKGKYVELRCDPISGHTALYWYRQSLGQGPEFLIYFQGTGAADDSGLPNDRFFAVRPEGSVSTLKIQRTERGDSAVYLCASSLSHGGELFFGEGSRLTVL.

In this sample, this clonotype turned up a few times. J is TRBJ2-1 and V is TRBV29-1, with 16 bases matching TRBD2. Trimming cost V 4 bases and J 4 bases; bases outside gene matches: 4. Germline CDR1 reads SQVTM; CDR2 reads ANQGSEA. The CDR3 consists of 16 residues. CDR3: CSVGGTSGRGYNEQFF. CDR3 coding DNA: TGCAGCGTTGGAGGGACTAGCGGGAGGGGGTACAATGAGCAGTTCTTC.

This clonotype was observed a handful of times. The chain joins TRBV3-1 to TRBJ2-7; 7 bases fit TRBD1. V gave up 1 base and J gave up 2 bases; unmatched junction bases: 11. The CDR3 extends over 17 amino acids. Per the germline V gene, CDR1 is LGHDT and CDR2 is YNNKEL (reference sequence). In DNA form, the CDR3 reads TGTGCCAGCAGCCAAGGGGGATCCGGGACAGCAACCTACGAGCAGTACTTC. This encodes CASSQGGSGTATYEQYF.

The chain links TRBV6-6 to TRBJ2-3, with D perhaps TRBD1 (6 bases). The CDR3 covers 15 residues. V lost 10 bases and J 6 bases, leaving 23 bases between the germline ends. CDR1 and CDR2 from the germline V gene are MNHNY and SVGAGI (reference sequence). The chain's CDR3 is CATQGPAILSDTQYF. DNA for the CDR3: TGTGCCACCCAGGGGCCGGCAATCTTGTCGGATACGCAGTATTTT.

As DNA, the CDR3 is TGTGCCAGCAGTTTAAGTCGAGCGGGGGCTAGGGAGCAGTACTTC. It translates to CASSLSRAGAREQYF. J is TRBJ2-7 and V is TRBV12-3 or TRBV12-4; 8 bases agree with TRBD2. V dropped 2 bases and J dropped 7; count of bases not matched to a gene: 10. The CDR3 contains 15 residues.